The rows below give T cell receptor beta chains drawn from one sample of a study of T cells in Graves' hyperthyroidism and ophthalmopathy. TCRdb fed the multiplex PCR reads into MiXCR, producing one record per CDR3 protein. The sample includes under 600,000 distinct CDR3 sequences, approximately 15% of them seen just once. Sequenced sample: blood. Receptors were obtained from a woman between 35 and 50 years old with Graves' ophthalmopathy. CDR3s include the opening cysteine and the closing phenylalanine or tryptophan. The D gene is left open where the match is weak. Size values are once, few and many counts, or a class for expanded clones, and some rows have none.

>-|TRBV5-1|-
CASSPLPGPSGETQYF
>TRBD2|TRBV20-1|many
CSARVTSGAAVYEQYF
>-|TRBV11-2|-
CASSGQESDTQYF
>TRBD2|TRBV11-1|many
CASWTSGEYEQFF
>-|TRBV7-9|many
CASRDHQETQYF
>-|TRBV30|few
CAWSPELVHQETQYF
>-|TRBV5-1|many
CASRGDPTDTQYF
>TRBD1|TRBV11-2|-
CASSLIGTGFREQYF
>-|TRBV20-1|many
CSARKTDTEAFF
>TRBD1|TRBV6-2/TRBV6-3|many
CASSPGTGSLPQHF
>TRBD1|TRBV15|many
CATSRDLLSEGQGVTGELFF
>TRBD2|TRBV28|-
CASWSPGGETQYF
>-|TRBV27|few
CASSFGGKGYTF
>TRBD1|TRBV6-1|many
CASSSGGTTDTQYF
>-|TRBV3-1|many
CASSQDPTSYNEQFF
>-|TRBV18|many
CASSAIQGLNTEAFF
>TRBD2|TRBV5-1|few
CASSRSGSVYEQYF
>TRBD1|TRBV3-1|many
CASRTGQGVYNEQFF
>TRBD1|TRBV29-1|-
CSVSTGGERTIYF
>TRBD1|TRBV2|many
CASSEVSRQGAGSYGYTF
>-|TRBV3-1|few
CASSDSGKNTGELFF
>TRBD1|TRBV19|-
CASSSLNRGPGGTEAFF
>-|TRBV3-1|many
CASTSRLGSGDTQYF
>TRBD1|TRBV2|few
CASSPLETGSPLHF